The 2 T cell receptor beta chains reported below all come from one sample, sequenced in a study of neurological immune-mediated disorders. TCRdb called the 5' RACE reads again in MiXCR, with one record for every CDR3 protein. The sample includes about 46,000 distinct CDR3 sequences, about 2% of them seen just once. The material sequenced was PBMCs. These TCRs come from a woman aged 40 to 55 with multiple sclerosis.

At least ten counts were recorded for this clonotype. The CDR3 loop reads CASSLTGKLQETQYF. The CDR3 DNA reads as TGCGCCAGCAGCTTGACAGGGAAGCTACAAGAGACCCAGTACTTC. This chain connects TRBV5-1 to TRBJ2-5, with a tentative D call TRBD1 (6 bases). Per the germline V gene, CDR1 is SGHRS and CDR2 is YFSETQ. V lost 1 base, J lost 2 bases, and 12 bases lay in between. The CDR3 sequence is 15 residues long.

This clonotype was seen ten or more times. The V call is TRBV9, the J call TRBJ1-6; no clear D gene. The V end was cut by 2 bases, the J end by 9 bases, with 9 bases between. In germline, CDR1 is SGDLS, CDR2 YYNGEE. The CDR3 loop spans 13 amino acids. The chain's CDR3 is CASSVVEGSPLHF. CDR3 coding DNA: TGTGCCAGCAGCGTCGTTGAGGGTTCACCCCTCCACTTT. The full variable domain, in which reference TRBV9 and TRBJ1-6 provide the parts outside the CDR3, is DSGVTQTPKHLITATGQRVTLRCSPRSGDLSVYWYQQSLDQGLQFLIQYYNGEERAKGNILERFSAQQFPDLHSELNLSSLELGDSALYFCASSVVEGSPLHFGNGTRLTVT.